This entry is about one T cell receptor (beta chain). Its specificity is unknown. The PCR ran on 60 Vbeta and 13 Jbeta primers. Sequenced by immunoSEQ multiplex PCR; TCRdb stores in-frame clones only, minus some. The table lists over 90,000 clones, about 74% of them singletons. These data are taken from a study of cytomegalovirus exposure and HLA in healthy donors. Study-wide results and caveats: Common viral pathogens (according to a later analysis) appeared linked to several of the most significant clusters. Earlier analysis found most TCR beta V segments productive about 90% or about 30% of the time.

The CDR3 has 9 amino acids. Trimming took 11 bases from V and 9 from J, leaving 8 bases between them. Germline assignment: CDR1 MNHEY and CDR2 SVGAGI. The chain is built from TRBV6-5 and TRBJ1-5; possibly TRBD1 for D (5 bases). The clonotype was recovered from a woman in her 50s in good health and CMV-seropositive. The sequenced sample consisted of PBMCs. DNA of the CDR3: TGTGCCCCAAGGGGGCCCCAGCATTTT. It specifies CAPRGPQHF.